The 8 T cell receptor beta chains below all came from one sample that was sequenced in a study of cytotoxic CD8 clonotypes in ibrutinib-treated CLL. TCRdb keeps only in-frame clones here, not all; method: immunoSEQ multiplex PCR. The table shows approximately 70,000 clones, with 90% occurring only once. The sample here was PBMCs, taken after 12 months of ibrutinib treatment. The receptors derive from a human donor with chronic lymphocytic leukemia.

The J gene is TRBJ2-1, the V gene TRBV20-1; the D gene is possibly TRBD2 (6 bases). Trimming removed 6 bases from V and 7 bases from J, with 10 bases in between. The CDR3 consists of 11 residues. Germline CDR1 reads DFQATT; CDR2 reads SNEGSKA (reference sequence). The CDR3 DNA sequence: TGCAGTGCCAGCGGGCAGAATGAGCAGTTCTTC. Encoded protein: CSASGQNEQFF.

The CDR3 here is CASSLGQGAFGYTF. The CDR3 nucleotides read TGTGCCAGCAGCTTGGGACAGGGGGCGTTCGGCTACACCTTC. The rearrangement uses TRBV7-9 and TRBJ1-2; TRBD1 matches 12 bases. V gave up 3 bases and J gave up 8 bases; unmatched junction bases: 4. CDR3 size: 14 residues. Germline V gene sequence: CDR1 SEHNR, CDR2 FQNEAQ (reference sequence).

The chain links TRBV29-1 to TRBJ2-1; 15 bases agree with TRBD2. V lost 0 bases to trimming and J lost 5 bases; unmatched junction nucleotides: 8. The CDR3 length is 18 residues. CDR1 SQVTM and CDR2 ANQGSEA come from the germline V gene. The CDR3 loop is CSVEDRGLAGGVNNEQFF. CDR3 in DNA: TGCAGCGTTGAAGATCGTGGACTAGCGGGAGGGGTGAACAATGAGCAGTTCTTC.

The V and J genes are TRBV7-3 and TRBJ1-1; 7 nucleotides agree with TRBD1. In germline, CDR1 is SGHTA, CDR2 FQGTGA. The CDR3 is 15 amino acids. The V and J ends lost 6 bases and 0 bases, in that order; junction bases with no gene match: 7. CDR3 DNA sequence: TGTGCCAGCAGATTACACAGGGGTTTGAACACTGAAGCTTTCTTT. Translation gives CASRLHRGLNTEAFF.

By proportion, this clone is medium-sized (0.01 to 0.1%). The chain combines TRBV25-1 with TRBJ1-2, with TRBD1 identical over 8 bases. This CDR3 contains 14 residues. J lost 5 bases, V lost 4 bases, and 6 bases had no gene match. The V gene's germline CDR1 is MGHDK and CDR2 SYGVNS. CDR3 bases: TGTGCCAGCAGTGGACAGGGGTCTCATTATGGCTACACCTTC. Translated: CASSGQGSHYGYTF.

The V gene is TRBV5-1, the J gene TRBJ2-3; 13 bases map to TRBD2. Germline CDR1 is SGHRS and CDR2 is YFSETQ. After removal of 0 bases from V and 3 bases from J, the junction contained 7 bases not matched to a gene. The CDR3 covers 18 residues. DNA of the CDR3: TGCGCCAGCAGCTTGGCGGAACTAGCGGGAGGGCTGACAGATACGCAGTATTTT. It is translated as CASSLAELAGGLTDTQYF.

In DNA form, the CDR3 reads TGTGCCAGCAGCTTACGCGGTAGCACAGATACGCAGTATTTT. Amino acid sequence: CASSLRGSTDTQYF. The chain recombines TRBV7-9 with TRBJ2-3; D not resolved. Trimming pared 2 bases from V and 0 bases from J, leaving 6 bases between. The CDR3 has 14 amino acids. CDR1 and CDR2 (germline): SEHNR, FQNEAQ (reference sequence).

V usage is TRBV14 and J usage is TRBJ2-3; maybe TRBD2 (6 bases). The CDR3 runs to 16 residues. The germline V gene has CDR1 SGHDN and CDR2 FVKESK. Trimming shortened V by 9 bases and J by 1 base, and 20 bases separated the two germline ends. CDR3 in amino acids: CASQQGSGARTDTQYF. The CDR3, as DNA: TGTGCCAGTCAGCAAGGTAGCGGAGCCCGCACAGATACGCAGTATTTT.